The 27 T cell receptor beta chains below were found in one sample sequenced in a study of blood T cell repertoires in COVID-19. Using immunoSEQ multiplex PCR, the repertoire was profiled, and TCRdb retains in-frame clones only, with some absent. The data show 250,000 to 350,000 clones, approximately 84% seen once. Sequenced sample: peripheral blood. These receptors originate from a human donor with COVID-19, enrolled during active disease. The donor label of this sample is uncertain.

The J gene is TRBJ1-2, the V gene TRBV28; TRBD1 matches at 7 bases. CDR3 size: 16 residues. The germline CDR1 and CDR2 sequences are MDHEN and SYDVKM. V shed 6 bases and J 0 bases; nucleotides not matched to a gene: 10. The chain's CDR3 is CASRTRQGFANYGYTF. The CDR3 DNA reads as TGTGCCAGCAGGACCAGACAGGGCTTCGCTAACTATGGCTACACCTTC.

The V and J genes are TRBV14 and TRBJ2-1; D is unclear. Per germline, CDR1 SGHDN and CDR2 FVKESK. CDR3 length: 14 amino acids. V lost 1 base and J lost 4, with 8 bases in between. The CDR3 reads CASSQVSTYNEQFF. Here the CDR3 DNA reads TGTGCCAGCAGCCAAGTGTCGACTTACAATGAGCAGTTCTTC.

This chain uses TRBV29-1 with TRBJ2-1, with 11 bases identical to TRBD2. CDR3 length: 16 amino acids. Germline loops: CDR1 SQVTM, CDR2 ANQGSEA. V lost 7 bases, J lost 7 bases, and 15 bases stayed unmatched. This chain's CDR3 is CSALRGVGLAANEQFF. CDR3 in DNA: TGCAGCGCCCTTAGGGGAGTGGGACTAGCGGCGAATGAGCAGTTCTTC.

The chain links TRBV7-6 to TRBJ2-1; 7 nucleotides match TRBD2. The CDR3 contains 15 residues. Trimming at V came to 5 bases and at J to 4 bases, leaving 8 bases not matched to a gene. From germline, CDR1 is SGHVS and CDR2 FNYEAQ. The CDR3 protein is CASSPAGRRYNEQFF. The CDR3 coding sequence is TGTGCCAGCAGCCCAGCGGGACGACGTTACAATGAGCAGTTCTTC.

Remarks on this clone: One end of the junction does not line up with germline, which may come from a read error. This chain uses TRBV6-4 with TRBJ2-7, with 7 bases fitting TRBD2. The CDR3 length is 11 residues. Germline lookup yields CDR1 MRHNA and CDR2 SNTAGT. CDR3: CASSDGGEECF. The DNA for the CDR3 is TGTGCCAGCAGTGACGGGGGGGAGGAGTGCTTC.

The CDR3 DNA reads TGTGCCAGTAGACAGGTAGGTCAGCCCCAGCATTTT. This translates into CASRQVGQPQHF. The chain recombines TRBV19 with TRBJ1-5; possible D gene TRBD1, 5 bases. This CDR3 has 12 residues. From germline, CDR1 is LNHDA and CDR2 SQIVND (reference sequence). V lost 6 bases and J lost 6, with 9 bases in between.

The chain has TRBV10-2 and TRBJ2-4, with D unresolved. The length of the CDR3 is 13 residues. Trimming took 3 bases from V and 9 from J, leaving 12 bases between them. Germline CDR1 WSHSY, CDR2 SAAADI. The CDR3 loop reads CASSDAPNGIQYF. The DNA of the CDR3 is TGCGCCAGCAGTGACGCACCCAACGGCATTCAGTACTTC.

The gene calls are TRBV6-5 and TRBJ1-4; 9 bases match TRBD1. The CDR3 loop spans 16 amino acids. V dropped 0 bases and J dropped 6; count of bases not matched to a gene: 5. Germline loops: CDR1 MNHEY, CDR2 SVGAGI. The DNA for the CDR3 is TGTGCCAGCAGTTACTCGTCGACAGGGGGTTATGAAAAACTGTTTTTT. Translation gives CASSYSSTGGYEKLFF.

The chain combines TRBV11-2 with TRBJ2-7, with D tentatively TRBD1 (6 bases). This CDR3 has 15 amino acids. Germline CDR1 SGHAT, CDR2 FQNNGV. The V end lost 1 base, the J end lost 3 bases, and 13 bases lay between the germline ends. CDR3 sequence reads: CASSLGQAAFYEQYF. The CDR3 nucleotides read TGTGCCAGCAGCTTAGGACAGGCCGCCTTCTACGAGCAGTACTTC.

As DNA, the CDR3 is TGCAGCACCATAACAGGGGGCACCGGGGAGCTGTTTTTT. Translating it yields CSTITGGTGELFF. The rearrangement uses TRBV29-1 and TRBJ2-2, with 8 positions matching TRBD1. V lost 8 bases, J lost 4 bases, and 6 bases stayed unmatched. The CDR3 is 13 residues long. Looked up from germline, CDR1 is SQVTM and CDR2 is ANQGSEA.

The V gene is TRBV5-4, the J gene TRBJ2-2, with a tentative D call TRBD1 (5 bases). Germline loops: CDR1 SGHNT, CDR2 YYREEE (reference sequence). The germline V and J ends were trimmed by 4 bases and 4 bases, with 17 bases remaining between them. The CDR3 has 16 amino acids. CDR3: CASSPQGSLSTGELFF. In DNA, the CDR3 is TGTGCCAGCAGCCCCCAGGGAAGTTTGAGCACCGGGGAGCTGTTTTTT.

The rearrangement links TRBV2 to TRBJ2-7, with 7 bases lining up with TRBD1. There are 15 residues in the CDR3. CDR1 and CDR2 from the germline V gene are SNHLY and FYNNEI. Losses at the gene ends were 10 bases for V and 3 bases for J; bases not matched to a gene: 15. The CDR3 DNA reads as TGTGCCACCCGCCCGATTAGGGGGCGCCTCTACGAGCAGTACTTC. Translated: CATRPIRGRLYEQYF. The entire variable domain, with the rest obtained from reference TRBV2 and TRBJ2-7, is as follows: EPEVTQTPSHQVTQMGQEVILRCVPISNHLYFYWYRQILGQKVEFLVSFYNNEISEKSEIFDDQFSVERPDGSNFTLKIRSTKLEDSAMYFCATRPIRGRLYEQYFGPGTRLTVT.

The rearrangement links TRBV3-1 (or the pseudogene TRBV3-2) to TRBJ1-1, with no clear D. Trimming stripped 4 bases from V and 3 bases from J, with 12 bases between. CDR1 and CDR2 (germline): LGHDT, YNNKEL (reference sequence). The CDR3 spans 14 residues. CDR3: CASSRDPIDTEAFF. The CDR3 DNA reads TGTGCCAGCAGCCGAGACCCTATCGACACTGAAGCTTTCTTT.

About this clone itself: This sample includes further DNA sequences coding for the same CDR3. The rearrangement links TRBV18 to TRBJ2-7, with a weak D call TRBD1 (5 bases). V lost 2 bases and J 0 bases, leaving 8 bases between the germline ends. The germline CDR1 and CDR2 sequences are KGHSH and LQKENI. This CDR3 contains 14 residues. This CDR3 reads CASSPGASSYEQYF. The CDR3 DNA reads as TGTGCCAGCTCACCAGGGGCGAGCTCCTACGAGCAGTACTTC.

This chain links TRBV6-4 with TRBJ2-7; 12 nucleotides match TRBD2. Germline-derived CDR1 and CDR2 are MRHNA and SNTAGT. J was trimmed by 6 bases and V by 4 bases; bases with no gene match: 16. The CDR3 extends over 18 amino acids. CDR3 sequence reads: CASSAPPGRLAGAGEQYF. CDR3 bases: TGTGCCAGCAGTGCACCCCCAGGGAGACTAGCGGGAGCAGGCGAGCAGTACTTC.

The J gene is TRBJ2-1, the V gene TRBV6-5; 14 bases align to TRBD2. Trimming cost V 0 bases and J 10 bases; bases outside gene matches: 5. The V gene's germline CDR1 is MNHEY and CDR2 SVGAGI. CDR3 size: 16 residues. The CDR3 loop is CASSYSGTSGRTEQFF. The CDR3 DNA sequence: TGTGCCAGCAGTTACTCCGGGACTAGCGGGAGAACGGAGCAGTTCTTC.

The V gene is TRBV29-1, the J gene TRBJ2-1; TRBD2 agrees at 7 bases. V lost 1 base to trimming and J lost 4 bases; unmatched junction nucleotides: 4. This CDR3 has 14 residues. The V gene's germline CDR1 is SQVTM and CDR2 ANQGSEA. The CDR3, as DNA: TGCAGCGTTGAAGGGACTAGGTTGTACAATGAGCAGTTCTTC. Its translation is CSVEGTRLYNEQFF.

In DNA form, the CDR3 reads TGTGCCAGCAGCTTATGGTTGGGGACAGGGGCTCCTGGGGCCAACGTCCTGACTTTC. Its protein product is CASSLWLGTGAPGANVLTF. J is TRBJ2-6 and V is TRBV7-3; TRBD1 agrees at 10 bases. The CDR3 extends over 19 amino acids. Germline V gene lookup returns CDR1 SGHTA and CDR2 FQGTGA. J gave up 2 bases and V 2 bases, and 9 bases lay outside the gene matches.

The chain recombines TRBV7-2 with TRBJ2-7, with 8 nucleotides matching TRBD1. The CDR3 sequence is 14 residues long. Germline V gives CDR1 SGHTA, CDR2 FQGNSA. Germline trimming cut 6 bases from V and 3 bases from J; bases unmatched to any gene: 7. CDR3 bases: TGTGCCAGCAGTCGTACAGGGGGGATCTACGAGCAGTACTTC. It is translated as CASSRTGGIYEQYF.

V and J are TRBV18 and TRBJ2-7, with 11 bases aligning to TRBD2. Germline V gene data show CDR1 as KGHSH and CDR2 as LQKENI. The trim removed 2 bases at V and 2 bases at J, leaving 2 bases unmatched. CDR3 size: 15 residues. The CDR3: CASSPATSGTYEQYF. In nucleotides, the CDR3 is TGTGCCAGCTCACCAGCGACTAGCGGGACCTACGAGCAGTACTTC.

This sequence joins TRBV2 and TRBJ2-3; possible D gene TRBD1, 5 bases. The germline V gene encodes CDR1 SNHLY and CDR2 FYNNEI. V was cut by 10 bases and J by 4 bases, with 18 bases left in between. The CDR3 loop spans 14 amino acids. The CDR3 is CATPTARVADTQYF. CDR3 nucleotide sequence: TGTGCCACCCCGACAGCCCGCGTAGCAGATACGCAGTATTTT.

The CDR3 bases are TGTGCCTGGAGTGTAGCCGGGACAGGGGGCGCGGGCAATCAGCCCCAGCATTTT. This encodes CAWSVAGTGGAGNQPQHF. This chain connects TRBV30 to TRBJ1-5; 12 bases agree with TRBD1. Germline CDR1 and CDR2: GTSNPN and SVGIG (reference sequence). Germline trimming cut 0 bases from V and 2 bases from J; bases unmatched to any gene: 8. CDR3 size: 18 residues. The full variable domain, in which reference TRBV30 and TRBJ1-5 provide the parts outside the CDR3, is SQTIHQWPATLVQPVGSPLSLECTVEGTSNPNLYWYRQAAGRGLQLLFYSVGIGQISSEVPQNLSASRPQDRQFILSSKKLLLSDSGFYLCAWSVAGTGGAGNQPQHFGDGTRLSIL.

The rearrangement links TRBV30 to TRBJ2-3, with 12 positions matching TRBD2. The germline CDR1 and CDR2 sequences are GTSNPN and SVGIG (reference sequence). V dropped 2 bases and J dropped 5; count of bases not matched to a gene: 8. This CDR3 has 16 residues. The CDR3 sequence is CAWSLTGTSGQDTQYF. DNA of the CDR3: TGTGCCTGGAGTCTTACCGGGACTAGCGGGCAAGATACGCAGTATTTT.

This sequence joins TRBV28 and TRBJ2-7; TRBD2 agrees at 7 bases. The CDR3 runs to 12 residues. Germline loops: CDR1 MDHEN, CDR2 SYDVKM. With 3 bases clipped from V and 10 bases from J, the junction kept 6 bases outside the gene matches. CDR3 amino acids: CASSFLGGIQYF. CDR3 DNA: TGTGCCAGCAGTTTTTTGGGAGGGATCCAGTACTTC.

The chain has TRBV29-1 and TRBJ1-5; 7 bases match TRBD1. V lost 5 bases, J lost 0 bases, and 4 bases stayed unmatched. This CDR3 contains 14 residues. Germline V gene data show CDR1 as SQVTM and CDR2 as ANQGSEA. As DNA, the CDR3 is TGCAGCGTTACGTACAGGGGTAGCAATCAGCCCCAGCATTTT. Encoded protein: CSVTYRGSNQPQHF.

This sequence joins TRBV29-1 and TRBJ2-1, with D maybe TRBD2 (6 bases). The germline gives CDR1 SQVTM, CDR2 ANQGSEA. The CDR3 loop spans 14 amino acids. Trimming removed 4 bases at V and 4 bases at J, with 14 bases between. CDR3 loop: CSVVILAIYNEQFF. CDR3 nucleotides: TGCAGCGTTGTTATCCTAGCGATATACAATGAGCAGTTCTTC.

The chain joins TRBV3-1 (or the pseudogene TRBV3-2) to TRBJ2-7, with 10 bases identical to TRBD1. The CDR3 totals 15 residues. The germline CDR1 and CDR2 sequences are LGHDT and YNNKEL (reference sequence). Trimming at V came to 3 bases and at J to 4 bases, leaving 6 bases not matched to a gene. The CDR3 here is CASSQARQGAYEQYF. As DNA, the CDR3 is TGTGCCAGCAGCCAGGCTAGACAGGGGGCGTACGAGCAGTACTTC.